These T cell receptor beta chains were read from a single sample in a study of CD8+CD57+ T cells in acquired aplastic anemia. TCRdb reanalysed the reads using MiXCR and keeps one entry per CDR3 protein. The top ten hold about 31% of the sample, which has 90,000 to 150,000 distinct CDR3 sequences, under 60% seen once. The sample was sorted CD4+, CD8+, or CD8+CD57+ T cells (not recorded which) from PBMCs. The receptors stem from a human donor with aplastic anemia. Both conserved end residues are part of each CDR3. Each record gives: J gene, D gene, clone size, V gene, CDR3 DNA, CDR3 protein. D genes are given only for firm matches. Part of the rows lack a size; the others show once, few, many or a class for expanded clones.

TRBJ1-1	-	many	TRBV4-2	TGTGCCAGCAGCCAAGCGATGAACACTGAAGCTTTCTTT	CASSQAMNTEAFF
TRBJ1-1	TRBD1	many	TRBV20-1	TGCAGACCCTGGGACAGGAGTTTACCAACTGAAGCTTTCTTT	CRPWDRSLPTEAFF
TRBJ2-5	TRBD2	-	TRBV20-1	TGCAGTGCTAGTAAGGCTGCGGGGGGTCCCCTAGTCGAGACCCAGTACTTC	CSASKAAGGPLVETQYF
TRBJ2-6	-	-	TRBV12-5	TGTGCTAGTGGTTTGGTACCGAAACGGACCCACTCTGGGGCCAACGTCCTGACTTTC	CASGLVPKRTHSGANVLTF
TRBJ2-7	-	-	TRBV2	TGTGCCAGCAGGGCCAGAGGGCACTCCTACGAGCAGTACTTC	CASRARGHSYEQYF
TRBJ1-2	TRBD1	-	TRBV25-1	TGTGCCAGCAGTACTTGGAAGGGGGACAGCTATGGCTACACCTTC	CASSTWKGDSYGYTF
TRBJ1-2	-	-	TRBV7-6	TGTGCCAGCAGCTATGGACTGGGTGGCTACACCTTC	CASSYGLGGYTF
TRBJ2-7	TRBD1	-	TRBV27	TGTGCCAGCAGTTTATCGAGGGACAGAGGACACGAGCAGTACTTC	CASSLSRDRGHEQYF
TRBJ2-3	TRBD2	-	TRBV25-1	TGTGCCAGCAGTCCCTCGGGGGGGGGGGAAAGCACAGATACGCAGTATTTT	CASSPSGGGESTDTQYF
TRBJ1-1	TRBD1	-	TRBV20-1	TGCAGTGCACGAGAGACAGGGACTCGTCTGGCTTTCTTT	CSARETGTRLAFF
TRBJ2-7	-	-	TRBV15	TGTGCCACCAGCAGAGATTCTTCGGGCTACGAGCAGTACTTC	CATSRDSSGYEQYF
TRBJ1-5	-	-	TRBV10-3	TGTGCCATCAGTGTCGACTTTACGAGCAATCAGCCCCAGCATTTT	CAISVDFTSNQPQHF
TRBJ2-2	-	-	TRBV29-1	TGCAGCGTTGTGATGAACACCGGGGAGCTGTTTTTT	CSVVMNTGELFF
TRBJ2-4	TRBD1	-	TRBV5-1	TGCGCCAGCAGCGAGACAGGGGCCCTAGCCAAAAACATTCAGTACTTC	CASSETGALAKNIQYF
TRBJ2-6	-	-	TRBV27	TGTGCCAGCAGCCAAAACAGGGTCCCTGGGGCCAACGTCCTGACTTTC	CASSQNRVPGANVLTF
TRBJ2-7	TRBD1	-	TRBV20-1	TGCAGTGCTAGACGCGACAGGGGCCACGAGCAGTACTTC	CSARRDRGHEQYF
TRBJ2-7	-	-	TRBV25-1	TGTGCCAGCAGTGAAAAAGGTGACACGAGCTCCTACGAGCAGTACTTC	CASSEKGDTSSYEQYF
TRBJ2-3	-	few	TRBV10-3	TGTGCCATCAGTCGCACCACAGATACGCAGTATTTT	CAISRTTDTQYF
TRBJ2-7	TRBD2	few	TRBV29-1	TGCAGCGTTGAAGGAGCGGGGGGGGCCGACGAGCAGTACTTC	CSVEGAGGADEQYF
TRBJ2-3	-	-	TRBV24-1	TGTGCCACCAGTGATCCGACCTCGGGGGCTAGCACAGATACGCAGTATTTT	CATSDPTSGASTDTQYF
TRBJ2-5	TRBD2	many	TRBV15	TGTGCCACCAGCAGAGACCTGGCGGCGGGAGGGCTTGGGGAGACCCAGTACTTC	CATSRDLAAGGLGETQYF
TRBJ2-1	-	-	TRBV19	TGTGCCAGTAGTCTGGCTAGCGAAACCTACAATGAGCAGTTCTTC	CASSLASETYNEQFF
TRBJ1-2	-	many	TRBV7-9	TGTGCCAGCAGCCTGGATGACAGATACTATGGCTACACCTTC	CASSLDDRYYGYTF
TRBJ1-2	TRBD1	-	TRBV15	TGTGCCACCGGCAGAGGGACAGAGAAGGATGGCTACACCTTC	CATGRGTEKDGYTF
TRBJ2-3	-	-	TRBV4-2	TGTGCCAGCAGCCAAGAGGCGGCAGATACGCAGTATTTT	CASSQEAADTQYF
TRBJ2-1	-	-	TRBV24-1	TGTGCCAGCAGCCCAAGGACGACGGCCAATGAGCAGTTCTTC	CASSPRTTANEQFF
TRBJ2-2	-	-	TRBV20-1	TGCAGTGCCGGGACCCCCAGGGCCGGGGAGCTGTTTTTT	CSAGTPRAGELFF
TRBJ2-1	-	-	TRBV10-3	TGTGCCACACGACCTTCACCCGGGGGCACAGGTGATAATGAGCAGTTCTTC	CATRPSPGGTGDNEQFF
TRBJ2-3	TRBD2	-	TRBV24-1	TGTGCCACCGGGGCGGGAGCGAAAGATACGCAGTATTTT	CATGAGAKDTQYF
TRBJ2-7	-	-	TRBV7-9	TGTGCCAGCAGCTTAGCCCCAAACTCCTACGAGCAGTACTTC	CASSLAPNSYEQYF
TRBJ2-5	TRBD1	-	TRBV7-8	TGTGCCAGCAGCACACCAAGACAGGGGAATATTGGTTGGACCCAGTACTTC	CASSTPRQGNIGWTQYF
TRBJ2-5	-	once	TRBV7-9	TGTGCCAGCAAATTGGACAGCCAAGAGACCCAGTACTTC	CASKLDSQETQYF
TRBJ1-2	TRBD1	-	TRBV19	TGTGCCAGTAGCGGACAGGGGGATAACTATGGCTACACCTTC	CASSGQGDNYGYTF
TRBJ1-1	-	many	TRBV4-1	TGCGCCAGCAGCCCAGTCAGACAGAGCGTGAACACTGAAGCTTTCTTT	CASSPVRQSVNTEAFF
TRBJ2-5	-	few	TRBV7-2	TGTGCCAGCACCTATAGACCTTGGGACCAGTACTTC	CASTYRPWDQYF
TRBJ1-1	-	-	TRBV25-1	TGTGCCAGCAGCTTAGGGGCAGGGGAGACTGAAGCTTTCTTT	CASSLGAGETEAFF
TRBJ1-1	-	-	TRBV15	TGTGCCACCAGCATCTATAAGGCTGAAGCTTTCTTT	CATSIYKAEAFF
TRBJ1-3	-	-	TRBV7-2	TGTGCCAGCGGCCGCGGGACAAGCACCATATATTTC	CASGRGTSTIYF
TRBJ2-5	-	-	TRBV29-1	TGCAGCGTCCAACAGGGATTTCAAGAGACCCAGTACTTC	CSVQQGFQETQYF
TRBJ2-1	-	-	TRBV25-1	TGTGCCTCCGGGATCACCGGCGATGAGCAGTTCTTC	CASGITGDEQFF
TRBJ1-6	-	many	TRBV30	TGTGCCTGGAGTGTACAGGGAGGTAATTCACCCCTCCACTTT	CAWSVQGGNSPLHF
TRBJ2-5	TRBD1	-	TRBV20-1	TGCAGTGCTCTACAGGGGGCGCAAGAGACCCAGTACTTC	CSALQGAQETQYF
TRBJ1-1	TRBD1	-	TRBV20-1	TGCAGCGCTACCGGACAGGGGAGCACTGAAGCTTTCTTT	CSATGQGSTEAFF
TRBJ2-3	-	-	TRBV6-4	TGTGCCAGCAGTGACGGGGGGGCCACAGATACGCAGTATTTT	CASSDGGATDTQYF
TRBJ1-1	TRBD1	once	TRBV13	TGTGCCAGCAGCAACCGGGACAGGGACTACGAAGCTTTCTTT	CASSNRDRDYEAFF
TRBJ1-3	-	many	TRBV7-9	TGTGCCAGCAGCCCGGACGGCTCTGGAAACACCATATATTTT	CASSPDGSGNTIYF
TRBJ2-1	TRBD2	many	TRBV9	TGTGCCAGCAGCGCTCAGGGAGGGCGGGAGGTCCATGAGCAGTTCTTC	CASSAQGGREVHEQFF
TRBJ2-6	TRBD1	-	TRBV20-1	TGCAGTGCTAGAGGATCCGGGACAGCGGCCTCTGGGGCCAACGTCCTGACTTTC	CSARGSGTAASGANVLTF
TRBJ2-2	-	-	TRBV28	TGTGCCAGCAGGAGACAATCGACAGCTACCCCCGGGGAGCTGTTTTTT	CASRRQSTATPGELFF
TRBJ1-1	-	few	TRBV10-3	TGTGCCATCAGGGCAGCGAACACTGAAGCTTTCTTT	CAIRAANTEAFF
TRBJ1-2	-	once	TRBV5-4	TGTGCCAGCAGCCCGGGACGGGGGCGGTATGGCTACACCTTC	CASSPGRGRYGYTF
TRBJ2-5	-	many	TRBV20-1	TGCAGTGCTAGAGATTTGGGGGGGCACTTTTTAGAGACCCAGTACTTC	CSARDLGGHFLETQYF
TRBJ2-3	TRBD2	once	TRBV29-1	TGCAGCGTTGACCAACGTGGGAGGGCAACTAGCACAGATACGCAGTATTTT	CSVDQRGRATSTDTQYF